These 32 T cell receptor beta chains were all obtained from the same sample, sequenced in a study of blood T cell repertoires in COVID-19. Generated by immunoSEQ multiplex PCR, the TCRdb table keeps only in-frame clones and is missing some. Among 350,000 to 450,000 clones listed, 85% were seen once. The sample comprised peripheral blood. The origin of the receptors is a woman between 18 and 29 years old with acute or convalescent COVID-19.

The chain has TRBV5-1 and TRBJ2-3; the match to TRBD2 covers 16 bases. The CDR3 length is 17 residues. Trimming cost V 3 bases and J 4 bases; bases outside gene matches: 5. Germline V CDR1 and CDR2: SGHRS, YFSETQ. CDR3 nucleotides: TGCGCCAGCAGCTACGGGACTAGCGGGGGGGTCGCAGATACGCAGTATTTT. Amino acids: CASSYGTSGGVADTQYF. The complete variable domain, with remaining parts taken from reference TRBV5-1 and TRBJ2-3, reads KAGVTQTPRYLIKTRGQQVTLSCSPISGHRSVSWYQQTPGQGLQFLFEYFSETQRNKGNFPGRFSGRQFSNSRSEMNVSTLELGDSALYLCASSYGTSGGVADTQYFGPGTRLTVL.

The chain employs TRBV5-1 and TRBJ1-2; D uncertain. Germline V gene lookup returns CDR1 SGHRS and CDR2 YFSETQ. Between the trimmed V and J ends, which lost 1 base and 5 bases, there was a span of 21 bases. This CDR3 is 17 amino acids long. The chain's CDR3 is CASSLRRAVMGTYGYTF. CDR3 nucleotide sequence: TGCGCCAGCAGCTTGCGGAGGGCCGTAATGGGTACTTATGGCTACACCTTC.

The sample holds one count of this clone. The rearrangement joins TRBV10-2 to TRBJ1-5, with D possibly matching TRBD1 (5 bases). This CDR3 spans 13 amino acids. CDR1 and CDR2 from the germline V gene are WSHSY and SAAADI. Trimming cost V 3 bases and J 5 bases, with 8 bases left between them. CDR3 in amino acids: CASSEGAYQPQHF. Written as DNA, the CDR3 is TGCGCCAGCAGTGAAGGGGCGTATCAGCCCCAGCATTTT.

The rearrangement joins TRBV12-3 or TRBV12-4 to TRBJ2-7; possible D gene TRBD1, 6 bases. Trimming took 5 bases from V and 5 from J, leaving 10 bases between them. The CDR3 consists of 12 residues. CDR3 DNA: TGTGCCAGCAGTCTAGGGGACAACGAGCAGTACTTC. This sequence encodes CASSLGDNEQYF.

The chain joins TRBV15 to TRBJ2-1, with D tentatively TRBD1 (6 bases). Germline CDR1 reads LNHNV; CDR2 reads YYDKDF (reference sequence). This CDR3 comprises 12 residues. V gave up 11 bases and J gave up 1 base, with 9 bases separating them. The CDR3 sequence: CAEDRSYNEQFF. The CDR3 DNA sequence: TGTGCCGAAGACAGGTCCTACAATGAGCAGTTCTTC. The whole variable domain, filled in from reference TRBV15 and TRBJ2-1, reads DAMVIQNPRYQVTQFGKPVTLSCSQTLNHNVMYWYQQKSSQAPKLLFHYYDKDFNNEADTPDNFQSRRPNTSFCFLDIRSPGLGDTAMYLCAEDRSYNEQFFGPGTRLTVL.

The CDR3 reads CAIVWPGHMSSYNSPLHF. CDR3 bases: TGTGCCATCGTTTGGCCGGGACACATGAGCTCCTATAATTCACCCCTCCACTTT. The rearrangement joins TRBV5-4 to TRBJ1-6; D perhaps matches TRBD1 (6 bases). V was pared by 9 bases and J by 0 bases, with 22 bases between. The germline CDR1 and CDR2 sequences are SGHNT and YYREEE (reference sequence). This CDR3 is 18 amino acids long.

The chain is built from TRBV7-9 and TRBJ1-4; 7 positions match TRBD1. The CDR3 runs 15 residues. The V segment lost 5 bases and the J segment 6 bases; nucleotides outside the gene matches: 9. CDR1 is SEHNR, CDR2 FQNEAQ, per germline (reference sequence). The CDR3 here is CASSALQGSDEKLFF. The CDR3 region has the DNA TGTGCCAGCAGCGCGCTACAGGGGTCTGATGAAAAACTGTTTTTT.

This sequence joins TRBV2 and TRBJ1-2, with D possibly matching TRBD1 (6 bases). The V gene lost 3 bases and the J gene lost 6 bases, with 11 bases spanning the gap. Germline lookup yields CDR1 SNHLY and CDR2 FYNNEI. The CDR3 consists of 13 residues. The chain's CDR3 is CASSDFRGDGYTF. The CDR3 region has the DNA TGTGCCAGCAGTGATTTCAGGGGCGATGGCTACACCTTC.

The chain recombines TRBV10-3 with TRBJ2-6; D perhaps matches TRBD2 (7 bases). Germline lookup yields CDR1 ENHRY and CDR2 SYGVKD. The CDR3 is made up of 16 amino acids. V was pared by 7 bases and J by 4 bases, with 17 bases between. The CDR3 loop is CAINGGPGAGANVLTF. The CDR3, as DNA: TGTGCCATCAACGGGGGGCCGGGCGCCGGGGCCAACGTCCTGACTTTC.

The rearrangement links TRBV5-1 to TRBJ1-1; D perhaps matches TRBD1 (6 bases). Trimming removed 0 bases at V and 0 bases at J, with 15 bases between. CDR3 length equals 17 residues. Germline CDR1 reads SGHRS; CDR2 reads YFSETQ. This CDR3 reads CASSLEASGTLNTEAFF. The CDR3 nucleotides read TGCGCCAGCAGCTTGGAGGCTTCCGGGACACTGAACACTGAAGCTTTCTTT.

The J gene is TRBJ1-3, the V gene TRBV12-5; the D gene is possibly TRBD1 (5 bases). Trimming left V 1 base short and J 4 bases short, with 14 bases between. CDR3 length: 16 residues. Germline V gene lookup returns CDR1 LGHNT and CDR2 FRNRAP. In DNA, the CDR3 is TGTGCTAGTGGTTTGGCTCCCAGGGCTAGAGGAAACACCATATATTTT. Its translation is CASGLAPRARGNTIYF. Filled out from reference TRBV12-5 and TRBJ1-3, the complete variable domain reads DARVTQTPRHKVTEMGQEVTMRCQPILGHNTVFWYRQTMMQGLELLAYFRNRAPLDDSGMPKDRFSAEMPDATLATLKIQPSEPRDSAVYFCASGLAPRARGNTIYFGEGSWLTVV.

This chain links TRBV12-5 with TRBJ1-1; maybe TRBD1 (5 bases). The germline CDR1 and CDR2 sequences are LGHNT and FRNRAP. V shed 2 bases and J shed 3 bases, with 7 bases lying between them. The CDR3 is 13 residues long. The CDR3 sequence: CASGLKGYTEAFF. As DNA, the CDR3 is TGTGCTAGTGGTTTGAAGGGGTACACTGAAGCTTTCTTT.

The V gene is TRBV5-1, the J gene TRBJ2-6; no definite D call. Germline values: CDR1 SGHRS, CDR2 YFSETQ. The CDR3 contains 15 residues. V dropped 0 bases and J dropped 0 bases, with 4 bases sitting between them. The DNA for the CDR3 is TGCGCCAGCAGCTTGGGTAGCTCTGGGGCCAACGTCCTGACTTTC. Amino acids: CASSLGSSGANVLTF.

V and J are TRBV27 and TRBJ2-3; the match to TRBD2 covers 8 bases. The V gene end was trimmed by 3 bases and the J gene end by 6 bases; junction bases not matched to a gene: 8. The CDR3 sequence is 15 residues long. Germline CDR1 and CDR2: MNHEY and SMNVEV (reference sequence). CDR3 sequence reads: CASSFVVAGTDTQYF. The CDR3 DNA follows: TGTGCCAGCAGTTTTGTTGTAGCGGGAACCGATACGCAGTATTTT.

This sequence joins TRBV9 and TRBJ1-2; 8 bases line up with TRBD1. With 3 bases clipped from V and 8 bases from J, the junction kept 9 bases outside the gene matches. The CDR3 runs 14 residues. The germline V gene has CDR1 SGDLS and CDR2 YYNGEE. The CDR3 sequence is CASSGSGGLEGYTF. The CDR3 DNA sequence: TGTGCCAGCAGCGGATCAGGGGGCTTAGAGGGCTACACCTTC.

The rearrangement joins TRBV11-2 to TRBJ1-3; D perhaps matches TRBD1 (6 bases). This CDR3 has 16 amino acids. Trimming left V 0 bases short and J 2 bases short, with 11 bases between. From germline, CDR1 is SGHAT and CDR2 FQNNGV. CDR3 coding DNA: TGTGCCAGCAGCTTAGATCTCGCAGGGGCTGGAAACACCATATATTTT. Translation: CASSLDLAGAGNTIYF. Variable domain in full (rest from reference TRBV11-2 and TRBJ1-3): EAGVAQSPRYKIIEKRQSVAFWCNPISGHATLYWYQQILGQGPKLLIQFQNNGVVDDSQLPKDRFSAERLKGVDSTLKIQPAKLEDSAVYLCASSLDLAGAGNTIYFGEGSWLTVV.

The chain couples TRBV10-3 to TRBJ1-1; perhaps TRBD1 as D (6 bases). Per the germline V gene, CDR1 is ENHRY and CDR2 is SYGVKD. V lost 3 bases and J 1 base, leaving 15 bases between the germline ends. The CDR3 loop spans 16 amino acids. This CDR3 reads CAISEFGKQGNTEAFF. The CDR3 nucleotides read TGTGCCATCAGTGAATTCGGGAAACAGGGGAACACTGAAGCTTTCTTT.

The rearrangement joins TRBV6-5 to TRBJ1-5; 9 bases fit TRBD1. Trimming cost V 0 bases and J 6 bases; bases outside gene matches: 3. The CDR3 totals 15 residues. Germline V lookup: CDR1 MNHEY, CDR2 SVGAGI. Here the CDR3 reads CASSYSGTGSQPQHF. The CDR3 coding sequence is TGTGCCAGCAGTTACTCCGGGACAGGGTCTCAGCCCCAGCATTTT.

The V and J genes are TRBV5-1 and TRBJ2-3, with TRBD2 identical over 11 bases. Per the germline V gene, CDR1 is SGHRS and CDR2 is YFSETQ. Trimming took 6 bases from V and 0 from J; bases not matched to a gene: 6. The CDR3 length is 16 residues. The CDR3 loop is CASTRTSGPSTDTQYF. DNA for the CDR3: TGCGCCAGCACCCGGACTAGCGGGCCTAGCACAGATACGCAGTATTTT.

The V and J genes are TRBV2 and TRBJ1-2; the D gene is possibly TRBD1 (5 bases). V dropped 2 bases and J dropped 5 bases, with 6 bases sitting between them. Germline loops: CDR1 SNHLY, CDR2 FYNNEI. The CDR3 loop spans 12 amino acids. The chain's CDR3 is CASSESGYGYTF. CDR3 bases: TGTGCCAGCAGTGAATCAGGGTATGGCTACACCTTC.

The V call is TRBV30, the J call TRBJ1-1; 7 bases align to TRBD1. The CDR3 spans 12 residues. The junction had 1 base not matched to a gene; V was cut back by 2 bases and J by 4 bases. CDR1 and CDR2 from the germline V gene are GTSNPN and SVGIG (reference sequence). The CDR3 DNA follows: TGTGCCTGGAGTCGGGACAGCACTGAAGCTTTCTTT. Its translation: CAWSRDSTEAFF.

This sequence joins TRBV6-5 and TRBJ1-5; maybe TRBD1 (5 bases). V shed 2 bases and J shed 3 bases, with 8 bases lying between them. Germline assignment: CDR1 MNHEY and CDR2 SVGAGI. The CDR3 is 14 residues long. Here the CDR3 DNA reads TGTGCCAGCAGTTACGACAGACTCAATCAGCCCCAGCATTTT. This encodes CASSYDRLNQPQHF.

V and J are TRBV5-5 and TRBJ1-5; TRBD1 matches 7 bases. V shed 4 bases, J shed 3 bases, and the junction held 4 bases outside the gene matches. The CDR3 sequence is 14 residues long. Per the germline V gene, CDR1 is SGHKS and CDR2 is YYEKEE (reference sequence). CDR3 amino acids: CASSRDRLNQPQHF. DNA for the CDR3: TGTGCCAGCAGCAGGGACAGACTCAATCAGCCCCAGCATTTT.

The V gene is TRBV15, the J gene TRBJ2-7, with a tentative D call TRBD2 (6 bases). Germline values: CDR1 LNHNV, CDR2 YYDKDF (reference sequence). V was cut by 3 bases and J by 1 base, with 13 bases left in between. This CDR3 spans 15 amino acids. CDR3 coding DNA: TGTGCCACCAGCAGCCGGGACGCGGGATCCTACGAGCAGTACTTC. Its translation: CATSSRDAGSYEQYF.

On this clone itself: Sequence at one end of the junction differs from germline and may be a read error. The chain links TRBV11-2 to TRBJ2-5; D perhaps matches TRBD2 (5 bases). This CDR3 is built from 15 residues. CDR1 and CDR2 from the germline V gene are SGHAT and FQNNGV. The CDR3 sequence: CASSTSAGLGEAQYF. CDR3 nucleotide sequence: TGTGCCAGCAGCACCTCAGCAGGTCTGGGAGAGGCCCAGTACTTC.

The chain carries TRBV12-2 and TRBJ1-1. TRBV12-2 is noted as a pseudogene. The CDR3 consists of 17 residues. The CDR3 reads CASRLAPRGGANTEAFF. Written as DNA, the CDR3 is TGTGCAAGTCGCTTAGCTCCAAGGGGGGGGGCGAACACTGAAGCTTTCTTT.

The chain uses TRBV7-9 and TRBJ1-1, with unresolved D. Trimming took off 0 bases at V and 7 bases at J, with 6 bases between the two ends. Per the germline V gene, CDR1 is SEHNR and CDR2 is FQNEAQ (reference sequence). The CDR3 covers 12 residues. The CDR3 nucleotides are TGTGCCAGCAGCTTAGCCACGCGTGAAGCTTTCTTT. It is translated as CASSLATREAFF.

The rearrangement uses TRBV9 and TRBJ2-1; 14 nucleotides match TRBD2. V lost 3 bases, J lost 9 bases, and 11 bases stayed unmatched. The CDR3 is 17 residues long. Germline V gene sequence: CDR1 SGDLS, CDR2 YYNGEE. CDR3 nucleotide sequence: TGTGCCAGCAGCGCGAGGGTGGGGACTAGCGGGAGTGGTGAGCAGTTCTTC. This codes for CASSARVGTSGSGEQFF. Based on the CDR3 plus reference TRBV9 and TRBJ2-1, the full variable domain is DSGVTQTPKHLITATGQRVTLRCSPRSGDLSVYWYQQSLDQGLQFLIQYYNGEERAKGNILERFSAQQFPDLHSELNLSSLELGDSALYFCASSARVGTSGSGEQFFGPGTRLTVL.

The rearrangement links TRBV6-2 or TRBV6-3 to TRBJ1-2; 10 positions agree with TRBD1. Trimming cost V 5 bases and J 0 bases; bases outside gene matches: 12. The CDR3 spans 18 residues. Germline loops: CDR1 MNHEY, CDR2 SVGEGT. DNA for the CDR3: TGTGCCAGCAGTACTCTCACCGGGACAGGGGACCCTAACTATGGCTACACCTTC. It encodes CASSTLTGTGDPNYGYTF.

V usage is TRBV6-5 and J usage is TRBJ2-7; D may be TRBD1 (6 bases). Trimming left V 0 bases short and J 0 bases short, with 6 bases between. The CDR3 runs to 14 residues. Per germline, CDR1 MNHEY and CDR2 SVGAGI. As DNA, the CDR3 is TGTGCCAGCAGTTACTCACAGGGCTCCTACGAGCAGTACTTC. It encodes CASSYSQGSYEQYF.

CDR3 sequence reads: CSVEDRETGKFSTDTQYF. The CDR3 coding sequence is TGCAGCGTTGAAGATCGAGAGACAGGGAAGTTTAGCACAGATACGCAGTATTTT. This chain connects TRBV29-1 to TRBJ2-3, with 7 bases lining up with TRBD1. The V segment lost 0 bases and the J segment 0 bases; nucleotides outside the gene matches: 12. CDR3 length: 18 amino acids. Looked up from germline, CDR1 is SQVTM and CDR2 is ANQGSEA.

V gene TRBV28 combines with J gene TRBJ2-7; the D gene is possibly TRBD2 (6 bases). The V gene lost 3 bases and the J gene lost 3 bases, with 21 bases spanning the gap. CDR1 and CDR2 from the germline V gene are MDHEN and SYDVKM. There are 17 residues in the CDR3. The CDR3 here is CASSFLRRGIFLYEQYF. DNA of the CDR3: TGTGCCAGCAGTTTCCTCCGGAGGGGCATTTTCCTCTACGAGCAGTACTTC.